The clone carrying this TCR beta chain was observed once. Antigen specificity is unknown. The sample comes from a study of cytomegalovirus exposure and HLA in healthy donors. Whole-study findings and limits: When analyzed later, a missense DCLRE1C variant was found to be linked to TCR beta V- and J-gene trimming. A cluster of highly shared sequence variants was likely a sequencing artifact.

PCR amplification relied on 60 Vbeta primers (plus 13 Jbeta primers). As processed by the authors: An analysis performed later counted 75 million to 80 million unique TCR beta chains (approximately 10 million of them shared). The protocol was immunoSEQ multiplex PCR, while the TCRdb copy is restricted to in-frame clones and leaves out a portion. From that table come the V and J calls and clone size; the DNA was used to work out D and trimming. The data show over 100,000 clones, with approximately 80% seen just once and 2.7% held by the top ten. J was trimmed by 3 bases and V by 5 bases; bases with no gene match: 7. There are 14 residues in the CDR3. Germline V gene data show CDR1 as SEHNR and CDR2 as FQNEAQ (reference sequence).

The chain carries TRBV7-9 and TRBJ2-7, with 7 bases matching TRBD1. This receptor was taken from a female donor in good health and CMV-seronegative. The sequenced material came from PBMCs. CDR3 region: CASSPRTGHYEQYF. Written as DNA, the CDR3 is TGTGCCAGCAGCCCCCGGACAGGTCACTACGAGCAGTACTTC.